This T cell receptor (beta chain) was identified during a study of T cell repertoires in cytomegalovirus infection. Across the study: Newly reported HLA-C-restricted and thoroughly characterized HLA-B-restricted CMV epitopes were employed. Indications of both CMV infection and matching HLA type were provided by public TCR beta signatures. Findings of the study overall: Public TCR beta family frequency separated CMV-and-HLA carriers, including in an independent cohort. HLA-C-restricted TCR beta clonotypes specific for CMV led the ex vivo response.

Germline V CDR1 and CDR2: ENHRY, SYGVKD. The V end lost 0 bases, the J end lost 6 bases, and 11 bases lay between the germline ends. There are 14 residues in the CDR3. About this clonotype: Its matching antigen is unknown.

TCRdb used MiXCR to reprocess the reads, holding one entry per CDR3 protein. The data show about 700,000 distinct CDR3 sequences, with 33% seen just once and about 20% held by the top ten. The genes are TRBV10-3 and TRBJ1-1, with D unclear. Here the sequenced sample was cultured PBMCs, taken from culture after CMV antigen stimulation. This TCR came from a human donor in good health (CMV status not recorded). Some clones in this sample may be carry-over from other donors' samples. This CDR3 is CAISESPGSAEAFF. The CDR3, as DNA: TGTGCCATCAGTGAGTCTCCCGGGAGCGCTGAAGCTTTCTTT.